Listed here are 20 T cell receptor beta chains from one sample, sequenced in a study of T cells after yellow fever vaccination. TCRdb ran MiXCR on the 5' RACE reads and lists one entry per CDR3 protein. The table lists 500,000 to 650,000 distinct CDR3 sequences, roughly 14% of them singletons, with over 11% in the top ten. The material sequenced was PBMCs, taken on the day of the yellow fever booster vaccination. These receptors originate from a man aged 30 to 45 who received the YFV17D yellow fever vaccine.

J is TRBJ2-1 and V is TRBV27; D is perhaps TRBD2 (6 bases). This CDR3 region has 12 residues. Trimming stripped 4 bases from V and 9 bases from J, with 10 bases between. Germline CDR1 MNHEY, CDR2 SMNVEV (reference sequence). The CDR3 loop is CASSWGTGEQFF. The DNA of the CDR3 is TGTGCCAGCAGTTGGGGGACTGGTGAGCAGTTCTTC.

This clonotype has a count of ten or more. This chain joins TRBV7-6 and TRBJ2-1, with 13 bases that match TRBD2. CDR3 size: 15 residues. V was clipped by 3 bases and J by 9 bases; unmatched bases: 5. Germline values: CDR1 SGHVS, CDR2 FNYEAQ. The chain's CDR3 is CASSFWTSGSGEQFF. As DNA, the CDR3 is TGTGCCAGCAGCTTTTGGACTAGCGGGAGCGGTGAGCAGTTCTTC.

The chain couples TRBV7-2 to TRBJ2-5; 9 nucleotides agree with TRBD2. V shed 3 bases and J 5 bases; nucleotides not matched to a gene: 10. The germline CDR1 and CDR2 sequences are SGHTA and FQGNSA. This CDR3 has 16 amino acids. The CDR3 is CASSFAAGGGGETQYF. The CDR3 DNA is TGTGCCAGCAGCTTCGCGGCGGGGGGGGGAGGGGAGACCCAGTACTTC.

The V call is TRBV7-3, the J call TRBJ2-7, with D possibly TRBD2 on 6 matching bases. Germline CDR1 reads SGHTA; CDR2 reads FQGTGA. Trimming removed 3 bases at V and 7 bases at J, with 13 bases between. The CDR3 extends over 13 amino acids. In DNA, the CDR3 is TGTGCCAGCAGCTTGGACCCCGCGGGGGAGCAGTACTTC. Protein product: CASSLDPAGEQYF. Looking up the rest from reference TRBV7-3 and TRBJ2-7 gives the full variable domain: GAGVSQTPSNKVTEKGKYVELRCDPISGHTALYWYRQSLGQGPEFLIYFQGTGAADDSGLPNDRFFAVRPEGSVSTLKIQRTERGDSAVYLCASSLDPAGEQYFGPGTRLTVT.

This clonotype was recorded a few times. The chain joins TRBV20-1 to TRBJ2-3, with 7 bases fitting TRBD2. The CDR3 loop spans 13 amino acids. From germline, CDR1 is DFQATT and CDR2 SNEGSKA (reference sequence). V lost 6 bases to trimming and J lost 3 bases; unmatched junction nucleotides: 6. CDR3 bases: TGCAGTGCCGGGACTATCGGGACAGATACGCAGTATTTT. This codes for CSAGTIGTDTQYF.

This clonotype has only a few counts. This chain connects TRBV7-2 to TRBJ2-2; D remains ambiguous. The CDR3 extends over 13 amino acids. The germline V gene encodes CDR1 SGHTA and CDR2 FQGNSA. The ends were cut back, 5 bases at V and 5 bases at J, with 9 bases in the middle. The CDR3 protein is CASSQILTGELFF. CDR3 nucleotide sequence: TGTGCCAGCAGCCAAATTCTAACCGGGGAGCTGTTTTTT.

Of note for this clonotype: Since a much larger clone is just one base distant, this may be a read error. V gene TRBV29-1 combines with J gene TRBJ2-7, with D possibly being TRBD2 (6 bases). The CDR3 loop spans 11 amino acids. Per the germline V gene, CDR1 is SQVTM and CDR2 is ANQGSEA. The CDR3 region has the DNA TGCAGCGTTGCTCGGGAGTACGAGCAGTGCTTC. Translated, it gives CSVAREYEQCF.

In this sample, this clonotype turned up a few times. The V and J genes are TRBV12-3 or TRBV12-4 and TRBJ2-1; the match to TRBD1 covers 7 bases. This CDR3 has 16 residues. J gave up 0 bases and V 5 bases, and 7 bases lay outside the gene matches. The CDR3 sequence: CASSLGQAISYNEQFF. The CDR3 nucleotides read TGTGCCAGCAGTCTTGGACAGGCAATCTCCTACAATGAGCAGTTCTTC.

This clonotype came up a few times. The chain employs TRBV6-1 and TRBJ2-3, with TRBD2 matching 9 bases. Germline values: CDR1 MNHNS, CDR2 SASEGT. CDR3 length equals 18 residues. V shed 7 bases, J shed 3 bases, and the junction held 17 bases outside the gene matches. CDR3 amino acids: CASTLGAGGPWWTDTQYF. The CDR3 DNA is TGTGCCAGCACCCTAGGGGCGGGAGGGCCCTGGTGGACAGATACGCAGTATTTT.

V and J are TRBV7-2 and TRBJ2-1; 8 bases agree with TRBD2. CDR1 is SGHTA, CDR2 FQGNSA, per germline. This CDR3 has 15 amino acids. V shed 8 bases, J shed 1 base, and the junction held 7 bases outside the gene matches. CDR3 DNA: TGTGCCAGCCGAGGAGCGGGAGTTTCCTACAATGAGCAGTTCTTC. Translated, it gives CASRGAGVSYNEQFF.

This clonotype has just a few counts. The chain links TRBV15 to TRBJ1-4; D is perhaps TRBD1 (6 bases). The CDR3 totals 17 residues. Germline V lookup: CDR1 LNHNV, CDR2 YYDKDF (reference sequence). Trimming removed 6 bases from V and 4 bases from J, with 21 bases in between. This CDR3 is CATSSPDTTGLNEKLFF. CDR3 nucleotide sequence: TGTGCCACCAGTTCGCCCGACACGACAGGACTTAATGAAAAACTGTTTTTT.

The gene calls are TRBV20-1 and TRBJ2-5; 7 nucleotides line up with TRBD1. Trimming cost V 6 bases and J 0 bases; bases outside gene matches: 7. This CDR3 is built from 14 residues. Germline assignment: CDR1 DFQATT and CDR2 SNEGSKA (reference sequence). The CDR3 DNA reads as TGCAGTGCCTCGGGACAGTTGTACCAAGAGACCCAGTACTTC. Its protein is CSASGQLYQETQYF.

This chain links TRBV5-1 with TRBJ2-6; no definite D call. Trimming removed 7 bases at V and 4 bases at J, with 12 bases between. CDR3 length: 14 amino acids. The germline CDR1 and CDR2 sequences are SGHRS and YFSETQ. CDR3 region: CASRPSDGANVLTF. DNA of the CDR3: TGCGCCAGCCGCCCTTCGGACGGGGCCAACGTCCTGACTTTC.

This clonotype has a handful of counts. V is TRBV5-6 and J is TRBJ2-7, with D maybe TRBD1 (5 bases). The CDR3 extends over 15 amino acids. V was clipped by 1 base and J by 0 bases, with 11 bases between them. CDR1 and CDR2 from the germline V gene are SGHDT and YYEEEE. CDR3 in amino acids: CASSLPRASSYEQYF. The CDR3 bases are TGTGCCAGCAGCTTGCCCAGGGCGAGCTCCTACGAGCAGTACTTC.

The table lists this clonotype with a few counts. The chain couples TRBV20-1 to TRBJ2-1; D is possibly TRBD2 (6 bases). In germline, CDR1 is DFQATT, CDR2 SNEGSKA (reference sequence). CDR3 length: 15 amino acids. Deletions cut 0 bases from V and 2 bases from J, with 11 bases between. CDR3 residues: CSARDSLAAYNEQFF. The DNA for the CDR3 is TGCAGTGCTAGAGATAGTTTAGCGGCCTACAATGAGCAGTTCTTC.

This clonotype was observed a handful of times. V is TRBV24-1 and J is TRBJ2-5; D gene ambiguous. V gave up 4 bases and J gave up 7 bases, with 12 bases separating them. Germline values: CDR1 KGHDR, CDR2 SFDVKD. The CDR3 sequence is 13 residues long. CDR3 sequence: CATSDTEGPTQYF. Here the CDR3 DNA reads TGTGCCACCAGTGACACCGAAGGCCCGACCCAGTACTTC.

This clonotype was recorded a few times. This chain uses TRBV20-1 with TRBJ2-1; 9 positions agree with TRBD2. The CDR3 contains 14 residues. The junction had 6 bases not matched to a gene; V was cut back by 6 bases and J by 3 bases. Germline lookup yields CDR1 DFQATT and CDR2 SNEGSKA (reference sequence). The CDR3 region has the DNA TGCAGTGCCCAGGGACTAGCCATCTACAATGAGCAGTTCTTC. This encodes CSAQGLAIYNEQFF.

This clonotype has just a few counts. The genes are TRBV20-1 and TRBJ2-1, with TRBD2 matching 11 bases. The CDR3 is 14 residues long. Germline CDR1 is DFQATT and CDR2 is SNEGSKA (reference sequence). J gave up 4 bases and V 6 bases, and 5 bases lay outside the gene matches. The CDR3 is CSAAPSGRYNEQFF. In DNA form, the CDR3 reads TGCAGTGCCGCCCCTAGCGGGAGGTACAATGAGCAGTTCTTC.

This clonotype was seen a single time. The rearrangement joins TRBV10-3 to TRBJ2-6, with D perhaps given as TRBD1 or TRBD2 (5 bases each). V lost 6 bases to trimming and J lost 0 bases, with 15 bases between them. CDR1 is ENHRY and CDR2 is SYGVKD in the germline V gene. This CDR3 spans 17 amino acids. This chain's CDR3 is CAISPLRGLSGANVLTF. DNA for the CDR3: TGTGCCATCAGCCCACTCCGGGGCCTCTCTGGGGCCAACGTCCTGACTTTC.

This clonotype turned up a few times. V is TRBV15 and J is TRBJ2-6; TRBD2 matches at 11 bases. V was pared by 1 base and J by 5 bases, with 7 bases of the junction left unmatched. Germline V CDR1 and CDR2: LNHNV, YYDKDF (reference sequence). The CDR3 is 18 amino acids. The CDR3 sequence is CATSRVMTSGIRANVLTF. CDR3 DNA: TGTGCCACCAGCAGAGTCATGACTAGCGGGATTAGGGCCAACGTCCTGACTTTC.